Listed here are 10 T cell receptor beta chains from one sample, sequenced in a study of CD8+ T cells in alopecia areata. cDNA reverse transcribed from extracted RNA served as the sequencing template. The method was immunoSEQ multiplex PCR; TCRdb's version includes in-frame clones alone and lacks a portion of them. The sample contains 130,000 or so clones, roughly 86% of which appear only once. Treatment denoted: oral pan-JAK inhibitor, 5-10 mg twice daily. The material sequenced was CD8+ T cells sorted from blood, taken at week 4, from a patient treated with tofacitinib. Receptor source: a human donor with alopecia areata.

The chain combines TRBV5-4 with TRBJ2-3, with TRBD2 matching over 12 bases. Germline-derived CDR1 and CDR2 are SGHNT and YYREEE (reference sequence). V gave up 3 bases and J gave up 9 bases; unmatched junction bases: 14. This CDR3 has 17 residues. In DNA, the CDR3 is TGTGCCAGCAGCTCTCTTGCTAGCGGGAGGGCCGCGTTCACGCAGTATTTT. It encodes CASSSLASGRAAFTQYF. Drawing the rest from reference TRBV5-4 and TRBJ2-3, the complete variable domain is ETGVTQSPTHLIKTRGQQVTLRCSSQSGHNTVSWYQQALGQGPQFIFQYYREEENGRGNFPPRFSGLQFPNYSSELNVNALELDDSALYLCASSSLASGRAAFTQYFGPGTRLTVL.

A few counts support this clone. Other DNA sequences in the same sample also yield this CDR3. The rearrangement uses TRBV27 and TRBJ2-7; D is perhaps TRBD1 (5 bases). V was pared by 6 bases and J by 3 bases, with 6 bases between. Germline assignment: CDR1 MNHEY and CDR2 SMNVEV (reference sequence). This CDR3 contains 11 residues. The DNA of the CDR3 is TGTGCCAGCAGCCAGGGCTACGAGCAGTACTTC. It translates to CASSQGYEQYF.

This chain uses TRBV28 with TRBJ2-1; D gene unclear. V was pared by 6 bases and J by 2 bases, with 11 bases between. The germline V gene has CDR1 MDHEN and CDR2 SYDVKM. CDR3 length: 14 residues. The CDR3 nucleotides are TGTGCCAGCAGCCGTGACGGAACCTACAATGAGCAGTTCTTC. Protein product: CASSRDGTYNEQFF.

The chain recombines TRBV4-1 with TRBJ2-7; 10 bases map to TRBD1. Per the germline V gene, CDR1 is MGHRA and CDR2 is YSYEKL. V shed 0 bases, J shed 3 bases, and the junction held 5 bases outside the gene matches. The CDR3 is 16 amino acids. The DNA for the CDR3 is TGCGCCAGCAGCCAAGATTTTGGACAGGGGGGCTACGAGCAGTACTTC. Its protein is CASSQDFGQGGYEQYF.

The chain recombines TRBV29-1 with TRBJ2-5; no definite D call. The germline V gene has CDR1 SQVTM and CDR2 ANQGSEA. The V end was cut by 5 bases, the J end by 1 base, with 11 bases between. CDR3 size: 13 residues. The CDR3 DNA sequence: TGCAGCGTTTTGAGAGAACTCCAAGAGACCCAGTACTTC. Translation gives CSVLRELQETQYF.

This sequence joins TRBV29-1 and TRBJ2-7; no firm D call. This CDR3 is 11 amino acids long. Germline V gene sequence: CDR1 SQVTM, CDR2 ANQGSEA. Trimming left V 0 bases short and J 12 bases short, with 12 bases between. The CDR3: CSVEDQVSRYF. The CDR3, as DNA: TGCAGCGTTGAAGATCAAGTCTCGAGGTACTTC.

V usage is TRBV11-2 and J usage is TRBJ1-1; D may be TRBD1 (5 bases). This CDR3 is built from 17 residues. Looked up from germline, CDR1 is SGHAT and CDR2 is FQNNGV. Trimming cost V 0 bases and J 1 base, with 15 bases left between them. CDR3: CASSLDRSGGTNTEAFF. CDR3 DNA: TGTGCCAGCAGCTTAGATCGATCGGGAGGGACGAACACTGAAGCTTTCTTT.

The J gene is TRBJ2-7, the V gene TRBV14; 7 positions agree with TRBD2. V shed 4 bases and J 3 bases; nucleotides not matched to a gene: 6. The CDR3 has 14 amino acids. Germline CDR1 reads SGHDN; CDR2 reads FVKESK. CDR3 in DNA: TGTGCCAGCAGCCCGTGGGGGGGAAGCTACGAGCAGTACTTC. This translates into CASSPWGGSYEQYF.

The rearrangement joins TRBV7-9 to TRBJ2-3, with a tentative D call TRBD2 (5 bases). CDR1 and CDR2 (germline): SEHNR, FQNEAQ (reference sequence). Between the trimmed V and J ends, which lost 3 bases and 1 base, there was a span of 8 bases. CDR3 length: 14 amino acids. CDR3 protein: CASSFGLGTDTQYF. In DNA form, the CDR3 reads TGTGCCAGCAGCTTTGGACTTGGCACAGATACGCAGTATTTT. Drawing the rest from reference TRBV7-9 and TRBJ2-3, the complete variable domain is DTGVSQNPRHKITKRGQNVTFRCDPISEHNRLYWYRQTLGQGPEFLTYFQNEAQLEKSRLLSDRFSAERPKGSFSTLEIQRTEQGDSAMYLCASSFGLGTDTQYFGPGTRLTVL.

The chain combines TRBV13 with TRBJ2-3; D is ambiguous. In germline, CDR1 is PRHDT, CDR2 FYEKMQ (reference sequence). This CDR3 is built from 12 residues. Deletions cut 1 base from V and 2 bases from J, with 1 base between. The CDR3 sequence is CASSLATDTQYF. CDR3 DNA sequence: TGTGCCAGCAGCTTAGCCACAGATACGCAGTATTTT.